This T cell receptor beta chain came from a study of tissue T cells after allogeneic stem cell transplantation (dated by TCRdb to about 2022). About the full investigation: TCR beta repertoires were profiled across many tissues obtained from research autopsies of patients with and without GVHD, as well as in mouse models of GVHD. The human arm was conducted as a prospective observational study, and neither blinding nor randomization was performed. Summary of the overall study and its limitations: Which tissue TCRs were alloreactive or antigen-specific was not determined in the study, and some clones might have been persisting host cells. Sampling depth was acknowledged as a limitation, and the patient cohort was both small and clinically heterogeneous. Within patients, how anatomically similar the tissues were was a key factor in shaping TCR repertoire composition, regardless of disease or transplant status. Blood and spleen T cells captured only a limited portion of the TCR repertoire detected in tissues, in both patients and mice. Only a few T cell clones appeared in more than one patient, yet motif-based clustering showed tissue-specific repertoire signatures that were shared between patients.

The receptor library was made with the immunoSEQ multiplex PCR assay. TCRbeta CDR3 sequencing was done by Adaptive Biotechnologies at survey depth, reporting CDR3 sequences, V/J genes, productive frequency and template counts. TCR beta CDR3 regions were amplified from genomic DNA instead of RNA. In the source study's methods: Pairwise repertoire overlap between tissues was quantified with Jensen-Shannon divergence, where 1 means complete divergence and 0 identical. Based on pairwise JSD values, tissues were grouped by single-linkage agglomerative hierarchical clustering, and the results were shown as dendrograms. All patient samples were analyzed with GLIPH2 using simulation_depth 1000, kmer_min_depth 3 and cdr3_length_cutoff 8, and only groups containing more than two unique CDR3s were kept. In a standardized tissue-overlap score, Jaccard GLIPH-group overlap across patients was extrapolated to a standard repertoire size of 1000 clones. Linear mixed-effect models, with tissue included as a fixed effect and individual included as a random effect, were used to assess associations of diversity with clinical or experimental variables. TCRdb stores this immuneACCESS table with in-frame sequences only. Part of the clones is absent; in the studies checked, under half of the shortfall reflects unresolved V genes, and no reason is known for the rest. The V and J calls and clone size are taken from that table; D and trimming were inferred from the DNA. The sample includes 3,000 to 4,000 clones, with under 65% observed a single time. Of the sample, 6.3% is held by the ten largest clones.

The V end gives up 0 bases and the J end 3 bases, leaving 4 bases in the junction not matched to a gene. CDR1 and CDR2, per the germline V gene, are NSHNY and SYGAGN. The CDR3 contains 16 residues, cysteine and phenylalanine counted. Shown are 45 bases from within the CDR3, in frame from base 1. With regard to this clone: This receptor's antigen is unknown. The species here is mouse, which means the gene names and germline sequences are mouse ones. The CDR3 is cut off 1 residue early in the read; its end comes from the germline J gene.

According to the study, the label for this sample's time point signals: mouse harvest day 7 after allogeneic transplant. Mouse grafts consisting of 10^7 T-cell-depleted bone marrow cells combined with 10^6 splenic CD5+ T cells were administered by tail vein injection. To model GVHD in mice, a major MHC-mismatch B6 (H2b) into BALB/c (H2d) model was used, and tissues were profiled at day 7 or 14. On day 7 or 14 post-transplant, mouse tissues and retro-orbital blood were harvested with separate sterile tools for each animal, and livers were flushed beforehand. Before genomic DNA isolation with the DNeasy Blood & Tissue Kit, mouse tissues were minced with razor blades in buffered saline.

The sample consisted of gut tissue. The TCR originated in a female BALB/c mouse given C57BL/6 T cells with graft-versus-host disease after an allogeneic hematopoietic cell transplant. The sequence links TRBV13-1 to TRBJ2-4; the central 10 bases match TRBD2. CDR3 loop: CASSDADWGDQNTLYF. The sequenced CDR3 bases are TGTGCCAGCAGTGATGCAGACTGGGGGGACCAAAACACCTTGTAC.